What follows describes a single T cell receptor (beta chain). Its matching antigen is unknown. This sample was taken from a study of OX40 agonist ivuxolimab in advanced cancers. Deletions cut 5 bases from V and 0 bases from J, with 11 bases between. Germline CDR1 reads LNHDA; CDR2 reads SQIVND (reference sequence). This CDR3 has 15 amino acids. Study-level findings and limits: Among the lowest peripheral clonal expansion occurred in 0.1-3.0 mg/kg partial responders.

Profiled with immunoSEQ multiplex PCR; TCRdb holds only in-frame clones, not every one. The sample has 55,000 to 90,000 clones, about nine tenths seen once. The chain couples TRBV19 to TRBJ1-5; D call uncertain. The clonotype was recovered from an adult with an advanced solid tumor such as melanoma, head and neck, liver or kidney cancer. Sample: CD4+ or CD8+ T cells sorted from blood, taken in a trial of the OX40 agonist ivuxolimab. DNA for the CDR3: TGTGCCAGTAGTCCCGATCCTTATAGCAATCAGCCCCAGCATTTT. This sequence encodes CASSPDPYSNQPQHF. Supplemented by reference TRBV19 and TRBJ1-5, the full variable domain reads DGGITQSPKYLFRKEGQNVTLSCEQNLNHDAMYWYRQDPGQGLRLIYYSQIVNDFQKGDIAEGYSVSREKKESFPLTVTSAQKNPTAFYLCASSPDPYSNQPQHFGDGTRLSIL.